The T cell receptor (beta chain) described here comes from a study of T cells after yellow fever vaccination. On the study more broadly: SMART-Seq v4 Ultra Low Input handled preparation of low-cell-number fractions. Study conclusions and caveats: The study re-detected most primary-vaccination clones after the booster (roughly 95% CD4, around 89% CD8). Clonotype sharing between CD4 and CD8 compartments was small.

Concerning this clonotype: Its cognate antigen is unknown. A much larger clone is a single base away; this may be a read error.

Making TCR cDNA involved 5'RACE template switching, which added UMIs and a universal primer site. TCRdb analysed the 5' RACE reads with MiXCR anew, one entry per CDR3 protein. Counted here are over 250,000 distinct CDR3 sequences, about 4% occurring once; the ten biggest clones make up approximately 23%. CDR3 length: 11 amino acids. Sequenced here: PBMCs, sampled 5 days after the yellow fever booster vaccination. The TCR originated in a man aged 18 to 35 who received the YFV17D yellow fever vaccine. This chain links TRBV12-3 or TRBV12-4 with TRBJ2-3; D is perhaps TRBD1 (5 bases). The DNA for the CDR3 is TGTGCCAGCAGTGTCAGGGATACGCAGTTTTTT. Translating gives CASSVRDTQFF.